This entry concerns a single T cell receptor beta chain. Its antigen has not been determined. Base qualities were left out, and no much larger clone turns up one base away. Donors formed part of the validation cohort, which comprised 120 or so subjects and was distinct from the first cohort of under 850 subjects. Library preparation employed the immunoSEQ multiplex PCR assay. Processing in the source paper ran as follows. A statistical classification framework was built for diagnosing cytomegalovirus status from the catalog of TCR beta chain sequences. TCRdb provides this immuneACCESS table in a form limited to in-frame rearrangements. Some clones are lacking; in checked studies, under half of them reflect an unresolved V gene, and why the rest are absent is not known. The V and J calls and clone size are taken from that table; D and trimming were inferred from the DNA. The sample includes some 150,000 clones, with 88% observed a single time. The ten largest clones take up 7.9% of the sample.

Relative to germline, V is 0 bases shorter and J is 1 base shorter, with 6 bases between their ends. From its cysteine to its phenylalanine, the CDR3 spans 15 amino acids. CDR3 DNA only is kept here, 45 bases in frame from base 1. From a lookup of the germline V gene (reference sequence), CDR1 and CDR2 are SEHNR and FQNEAQ. The data stem from a study of cytomegalovirus exposure and HLA in healthy donors (dated by TCRdb to about 2017). With regard to the full study: The 500 to 700 repertoires of the first cohort and the roughly 120 validation repertoires were produced on the same platform, according to a later analysis. The study aimed to test whether cataloging public T cell receptors could reveal signatures of past pathogen exposure. To predict cytomegalovirus infection status, the study brought together high-throughput TCR immunosequencing, statistical association of individual TCRs with disease status, and machine learning. A separate validation cohort of 100 to 150 different subjects was used in addition to the approximately 670-subject first cohort.

What the study reported, not specific to this receptor: The validation cohort had no HLA typing available for a later analysis, so co-occurrence within that cohort was assessed over all 120 or so repertoires. In vitro tests confirmed that a few of the cytomegalovirus-associated TCR beta chains recognize cytomegalovirus antigens. Most TCR sequences were observed very rarely across donors, whereas some public TCRs were present in many individuals. The authors suggested that the approach could potentially be extended to other disease states and immunological phenotypes. The classifier was reported to diagnose cytomegalovirus status with high specificity and sensitivity in both the original cohort and the validation cohort. A later analysis found that TCRs clustered in the first cohort also tended to co-occur in the 130 or so validation repertoires, with about 94% of cluster scores above 0. A total of fewer than 200 TCR beta chains were listed by the study as associated with cytomegalovirus.

This sequence originates from a woman between 18 and 29 years old in good health and CMV-seropositive. The sequence links TRBV7-9 to TRBJ2-2; the D region possibly corresponds to TRBD1 (6 bases align). The sample was PBMCs. The nucleotide sequence is given as TGTGCCAGCAGCTTAGCAGGGGGGAACACCGGGGAGCTGTTTTTT. Its coded protein is CASSLAGGNTGELFF.